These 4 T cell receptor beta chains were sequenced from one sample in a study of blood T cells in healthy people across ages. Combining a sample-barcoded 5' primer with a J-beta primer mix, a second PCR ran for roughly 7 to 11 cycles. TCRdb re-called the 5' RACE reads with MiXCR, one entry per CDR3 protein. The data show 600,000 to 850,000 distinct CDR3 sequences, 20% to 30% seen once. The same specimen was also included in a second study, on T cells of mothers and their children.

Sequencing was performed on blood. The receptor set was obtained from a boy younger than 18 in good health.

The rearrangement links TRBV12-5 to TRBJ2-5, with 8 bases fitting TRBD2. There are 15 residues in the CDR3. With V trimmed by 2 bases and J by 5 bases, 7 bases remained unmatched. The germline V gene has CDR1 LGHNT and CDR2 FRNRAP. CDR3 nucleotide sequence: TGTGCTAGTGGTTTGACTAGCGGCCTCCAGGAGACCCAGTACTTC. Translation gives CASGLTSGLQETQYF.

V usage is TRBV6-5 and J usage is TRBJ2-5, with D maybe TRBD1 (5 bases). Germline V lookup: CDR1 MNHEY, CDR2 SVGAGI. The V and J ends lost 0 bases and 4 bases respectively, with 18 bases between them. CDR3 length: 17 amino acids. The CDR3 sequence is CASSYSSGAGTGETQYF. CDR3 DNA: TGTGCCAGCAGTTACTCGAGTGGGGCAGGTACCGGAGAGACCCAGTACTTC.

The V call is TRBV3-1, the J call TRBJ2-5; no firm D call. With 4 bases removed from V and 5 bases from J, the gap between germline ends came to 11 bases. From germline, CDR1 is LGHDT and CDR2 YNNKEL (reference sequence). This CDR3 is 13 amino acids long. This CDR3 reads CASSPWTLETQYF. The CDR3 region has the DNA TGTGCCAGCAGCCCATGGACCCTGGAGACCCAGTACTTC.

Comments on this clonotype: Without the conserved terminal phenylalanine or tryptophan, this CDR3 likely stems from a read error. CDR3 nucleotides: TGTGCCAGCAGTGAACAGGAGAACACTGAAGCTTTCTCT. Translated, it gives CASSEQENTEAFS. J is TRBJ1-1 and V is TRBV6-2 or TRBV6-3; the D gene is possibly TRBD1 (5 bases). Trimming shortened V by 5 bases and J by 1 base, and 8 bases separated the two germline ends. Germline V gene lookup returns CDR1 MNHEY and CDR2 SVGEGT. The CDR3 runs 13 residues.